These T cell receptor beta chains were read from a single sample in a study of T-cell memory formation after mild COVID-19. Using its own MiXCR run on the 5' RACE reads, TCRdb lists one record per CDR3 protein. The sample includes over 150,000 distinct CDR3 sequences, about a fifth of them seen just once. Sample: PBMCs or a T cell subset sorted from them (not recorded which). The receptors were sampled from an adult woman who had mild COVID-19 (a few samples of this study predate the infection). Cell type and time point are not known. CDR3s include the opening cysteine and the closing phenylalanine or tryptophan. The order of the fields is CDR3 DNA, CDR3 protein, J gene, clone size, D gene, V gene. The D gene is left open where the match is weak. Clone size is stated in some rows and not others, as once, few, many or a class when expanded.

CDR3 DNA: TGTGCCAGCAGCTTACTTGGACAAGAGGTGACAGATACGCAGTATTTT
CDR3 protein: CASSLLGQEVTDTQYF
J gene: TRBJ2-3
clone size: many
D gene: -
V gene: TRBV7-3

CDR3 DNA: TGTGCCAGCAGCCAACGGACAGGGGCCCCCTACGAGCAGTACTTC
CDR3 protein: CASSQRTGAPYEQYF
J gene: TRBJ2-7
clone size: -
D gene: TRBD1
V gene: TRBV7-9

CDR3 DNA: TGTGCCAGCAGTTTGGCCCGTTCGGGCAATGAGCAGTTCTTC
CDR3 protein: CASSLARSGNEQFF
J gene: TRBJ2-1
clone size: few
D gene: -
V gene: TRBV12-3/TRBV12-4

CDR3 DNA: TGCAGCGTTGTGGAGGGGGACGGGTATGGCTACACCTTC
CDR3 protein: CSVVEGDGYGYTF
J gene: TRBJ1-2
clone size: -
D gene: -
V gene: TRBV29-1

CDR3 DNA: TGTGCCAGCAGCTTGGCCCGTGGCAATGAGCAGTTCTTC
CDR3 protein: CASSLARGNEQFF
J gene: TRBJ2-1
clone size: few
D gene: -
V gene: TRBV5-6

CDR3 DNA: TGTGCCACCAGTGTCTCGACAGGTATAGGGACCAATGAGCAGTTCTTC
CDR3 protein: CATSVSTGIGTNEQFF
J gene: TRBJ2-1
clone size: -
D gene: -
V gene: TRBV24-1

CDR3 DNA: TGCGCCAGCAGCTTGGTAGGGGCTAGGGACTCTGGAAACACCATATATTTT
CDR3 protein: CASSLVGARDSGNTIYF
J gene: TRBJ1-3
clone size: -
D gene: -
V gene: TRBV5-1

CDR3 DNA: TGTGCCTGGAATTCACAGGACGGGGCTGAAGCTTTCTTT
CDR3 protein: CAWNSQDGAEAFF
J gene: TRBJ1-1
clone size: few
D gene: -
V gene: TRBV30

CDR3 DNA: TGTGCCACCAGTGATTTGGGACACTTTAACACCGGGGAGCTGTTTTTT
CDR3 protein: CATSDLGHFNTGELFF
J gene: TRBJ2-2
clone size: -
D gene: -
V gene: TRBV24-1

CDR3 DNA: TGCGCCAGCAGCCAAGGGGCCGAGAGGAGCGGGGAGCTGTTTTTT
CDR3 protein: CASSQGAERSGELFF
J gene: TRBJ2-2
clone size: -
D gene: -
V gene: TRBV4-1

CDR3 DNA: TGCAGTGCCACACCCTATACGAAAAGCTCCTACGAGCAGTACTTC
CDR3 protein: CSATPYTKSSYEQYF
J gene: TRBJ2-7
clone size: few
D gene: -
V gene: TRBV20-1

CDR3 DNA: TGTGCCACCAGCAGGGCGGAGGGAGCTAACTATGGCTACACCTTC
CDR3 protein: CATSRAEGANYGYTF
J gene: TRBJ1-2
clone size: -
D gene: -
V gene: TRBV15

CDR3 DNA: TGTGCCAGCAGCCCCCGAGGAGCCGGACTAGCGGAGAACAATGAGCAGTTCTTC
CDR3 protein: CASSPRGAGLAENNEQFF
J gene: TRBJ2-1
clone size: -
D gene: TRBD2
V gene: TRBV9

CDR3 DNA: TGTGCCACCAGCCTAGAATCCACGAGGCGGGGGACTCGGAATGAGCAGTTCTTC
CDR3 protein: CATSLESTRRGTRNEQFF
J gene: TRBJ2-1
clone size: -
D gene: TRBD2
V gene: TRBV15

CDR3 DNA: TGTGCCAGCAGCTTAGCGTTCAGTTACAATGAGCAGTTCTTC
CDR3 protein: CASSLAFSYNEQFF
J gene: TRBJ2-1
clone size: -
D gene: -
V gene: TRBV11-1

CDR3 DNA: TGTGCCAGCAGCCCCGGGACCTACAATCAGCCCCAGCATTTT
CDR3 protein: CASSPGTYNQPQHF
J gene: TRBJ1-5
clone size: few
D gene: -
V gene: TRBV12-3/TRBV12-4

CDR3 DNA: TGTGCCAGCAGTTTAGGGACAAAGGTAGATACGCAGTATTTT
CDR3 protein: CASSLGTKVDTQYF
J gene: TRBJ2-3
clone size: -
D gene: -
V gene: TRBV12-3/TRBV12-4

CDR3 DNA: TGTGCCAGCAGCGTCTCCAGATTCGCGAACACCGGGGAGCTGTTTTTT
CDR3 protein: CASSVSRFANTGELFF
J gene: TRBJ2-2
clone size: -
D gene: -
V gene: TRBV9

CDR3 DNA: TGCGCCAGCAGTCAATCATACCTCTCTAGAAACACCATATATTTT
CDR3 protein: CASSQSYLSRNTIYF
J gene: TRBJ1-3
clone size: -
D gene: -
V gene: TRBV23-1

CDR3 DNA: TGTGCCAGCAGTTCCCCACAGGGGAATGAGCAGTTCTTC
CDR3 protein: CASSSPQGNEQFF
J gene: TRBJ2-1
clone size: -
D gene: TRBD1
V gene: TRBV27

CDR3 DNA: TGCAGCGTTGAGAGAGGGGACATCGGGGAGCTGTTTTTT
CDR3 protein: CSVERGDIGELFF
J gene: TRBJ2-2
clone size: few
D gene: -
V gene: TRBV29-1

CDR3 DNA: TGTGCCAGCAGCCAAACAGGGGCCGGGGTCTACGAGCAGTACTTC
CDR3 protein: CASSQTGAGVYEQYF
J gene: TRBJ2-7
clone size: -
D gene: TRBD1
V gene: TRBV4-2

CDR3 DNA: TGTGCCAGCAGCCATTCGGCTCTATCCTACGAGCAGTACTTC
CDR3 protein: CASSHSALSYEQYF
J gene: TRBJ2-7
clone size: few
D gene: -
V gene: TRBV12-3/TRBV12-4

CDR3 DNA: TGTGCCAGCAGTTACGAGGGAGGTAACTATGGCTACACCTTC
CDR3 protein: CASSYEGGNYGYTF
J gene: TRBJ1-2
clone size: -
D gene: -
V gene: TRBV6-5

CDR3 DNA: TGCGCCAGCAGCCATCCCCCCCAGCGGGGCCGACAAGATACGCAGTATTTT
CDR3 protein: CASSHPPQRGRQDTQYF
J gene: TRBJ2-3
clone size: few
D gene: TRBD2
V gene: TRBV4-1

CDR3 DNA: TGTGCCAGCAGCCCCGACCCGGAGACCCAGCATTTT
CDR3 protein: CASSPDPETQHF
J gene: TRBJ1-5
clone size: few
D gene: -
V gene: TRBV12-3/TRBV12-4

CDR3 DNA: TGTGCCAGCAGTTTATACGTGTCGGCAGGGTTCGCTTTCTTT
CDR3 protein: CASSLYVSAGFAFF
J gene: TRBJ1-1
clone size: few
D gene: -
V gene: TRBV27

CDR3 DNA: TGCAGCGACAACCATTGGGAGCCCTACGAGCAGTACTTC
CDR3 protein: CSDNHWEPYEQYF
J gene: TRBJ2-7
clone size: -
D gene: -
V gene: TRBV29-1

CDR3 DNA: TGTGCCAGCCGCGGGGGGCCTCAGAATGAGCAGTTCTTC
CDR3 protein: CASRGGPQNEQFF
J gene: TRBJ2-1
clone size: few
D gene: TRBD2
V gene: TRBV7-9

CDR3 DNA: TGTGCCAGCAGCTTAGCAGCGTTGGGGGCCGGTTGGGGCTACGAGCAGTACTTC
CDR3 protein: CASSLAALGAGWGYEQYF
J gene: TRBJ2-7
clone size: few
D gene: -
V gene: TRBV7-9

CDR3 DNA: TGTGCCAGTAGTATAGCGGGATCCTCCTACGAGCAGTACTTC
CDR3 protein: CASSIAGSSYEQYF
J gene: TRBJ2-7
clone size: few
D gene: -
V gene: TRBV19

CDR3 DNA: TGCAGCGTGGATGGACTAGCGGGAGAGTCCTACGAGCAGTACTTC
CDR3 protein: CSVDGLAGESYEQYF
J gene: TRBJ2-7
clone size: few
D gene: TRBD2
V gene: TRBV29-1

CDR3 DNA: TGTGCCAGCAGCTTAGTTGGAACAGATACGCAGTATTTT
CDR3 protein: CASSLVGTDTQYF
J gene: TRBJ2-3
clone size: many
D gene: -
V gene: TRBV7-9

CDR3 DNA: TGTGCCACCAGGGGTTCAGGGTCGCCAGATACGCAGTATTTT
CDR3 protein: CATRGSGSPDTQYF
J gene: TRBJ2-3
clone size: few
D gene: -
V gene: TRBV24-1

CDR3 DNA: TGTGCCACCAGTCACCCGGGACAGGGGGTCTACGAGCAGTACTTC
CDR3 protein: CATSHPGQGVYEQYF
J gene: TRBJ2-7
clone size: -
D gene: TRBD1
V gene: TRBV24-1

CDR3 DNA: TGTGCCAGCAGCTTAGTGGGAGGACACTCTCCAACCTACGAGCAGTACTTC
CDR3 protein: CASSLVGGHSPTYEQYF
J gene: TRBJ2-7
clone size: few
D gene: -
V gene: TRBV7-9

CDR3 DNA: TGCAGCGTCGGACAAGATTACGAGCAGTACTTC
CDR3 protein: CSVGQDYEQYF
J gene: TRBJ2-7
clone size: -
D gene: -
V gene: TRBV29-1

CDR3 DNA: TGCGCCAGCAGCCAAGTTGGGGGACTCGAAGCTTTCTTT
CDR3 protein: CASSQVGGLEAFF
J gene: TRBJ1-1
clone size: -
D gene: -
V gene: TRBV4-1